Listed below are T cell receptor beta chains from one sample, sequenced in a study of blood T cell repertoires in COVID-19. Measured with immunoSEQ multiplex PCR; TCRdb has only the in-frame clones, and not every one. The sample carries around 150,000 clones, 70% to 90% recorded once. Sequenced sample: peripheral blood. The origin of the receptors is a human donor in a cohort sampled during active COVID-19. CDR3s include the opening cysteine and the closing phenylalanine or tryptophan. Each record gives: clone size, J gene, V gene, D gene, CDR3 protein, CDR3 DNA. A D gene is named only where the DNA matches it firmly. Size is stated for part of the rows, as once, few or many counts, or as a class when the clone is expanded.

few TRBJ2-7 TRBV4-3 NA CASSPYRGGEQYF TGCGCCAGCAGCCCCTACAGGGGGGGCGAGCAGTACTTC
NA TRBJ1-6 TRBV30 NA CARTGGFSSPLHF TGTGCCAGAACCGGGGGTTTCAGTTCACCCCTCCACTTT
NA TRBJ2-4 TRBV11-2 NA CASSPSGGLQYF TGTGCCAGCAGCCCTTCCGGGGGGCTCCAGTACTTC
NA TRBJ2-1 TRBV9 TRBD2 CASSVRGGGSYNEQFF TGTGCCAGCAGCGTCCGGGGGGGAGGCTCCTACAATGAGCAGTTCTTC
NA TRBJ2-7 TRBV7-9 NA CASSGRTGYAGYEQYF TGTGCCAGCAGCGGTCGAACAGGGTACGCGGGCTACGAGCAGTACTTC
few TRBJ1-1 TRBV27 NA CASSLTPRQSLTEAFF TGTGCCAGCAGCCTCACCCCCCGACAGAGCCTCACTGAAGCTTTCTTT
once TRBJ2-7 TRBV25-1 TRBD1 CASSPGQGVVYEQYF TGTGCCAGCAGTCCGGGACAGGGAGTTGTCTACGAGCAGTACTTC
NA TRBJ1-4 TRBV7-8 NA CASSLATGKGEKLFF TGTGCCAGCAGCTTAGCTACAGGGAAAGGGGAAAAACTGTTTTTT
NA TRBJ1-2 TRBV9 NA CASSPWAGESARDGYTF TGTGCCAGCAGCCCCTGGGCAGGGGAATCTGCCCGAGATGGCTACACCTTC
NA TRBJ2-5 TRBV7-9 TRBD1 CASSQLQGREETQYF TGTGCCAGCAGTCAATTACAGGGGCGTGAAGAGACCCAGTACTTC
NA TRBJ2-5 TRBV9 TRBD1 CASSVGQDQETQYF TGTGCCAGCAGCGTGGGACAGGACCAAGAGACCCAGTACTTC
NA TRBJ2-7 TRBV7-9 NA CASSLEGFWGLKRDEQYF TGTGCCAGCAGCTTAGAGGGTTTCTGGGGCCTCAAACGGGACGAGCAGTACTTC
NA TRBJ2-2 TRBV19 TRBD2 CASSPGLATGDLFF TGTGCCAGTAGTCCCGGACTAGCCACCGGGGATCTGTTTTTT
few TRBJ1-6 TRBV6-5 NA CASSYGRNSPLHF TGTGCCAGCAGTTACGGGAGGAATTCACCCCTCCACTTT
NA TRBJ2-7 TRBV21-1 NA CASSKGGGREDLYEQYF TGTGCCAGCAGCAAAGGCGGAGGGCGGGAGGATTTGTACGAGCAGTACTTC
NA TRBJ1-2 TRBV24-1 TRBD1 CATSDSGTGRDGYTF TGTGCCACCAGTGATTCCGGGACAGGGAGGGATGGCTACACCTTC